The 23 T cell receptor beta chains given below trace back to one sample, sequenced in a study of graft-versus-host responses after intestinal transplantation. Method: immunoSEQ multiplex PCR; TCRdb's copy keeps in-frame clones and lacks some. Of over 80,000 clones in the sample, roughly 86% were seen once. This specimen consisted of PBMCs, obtained 255 days after intestinal transplant. The source is a human patient who received an intestinal transplant, so some T cells may come from the graft donor.

The chain carries TRBV5-4 and TRBJ2-3, with 14 bases identical to TRBD2. Germline loops: CDR1 SGHNT, CDR2 YYREEE (reference sequence). V was clipped by 4 bases and J by 4 bases; unmatched bases: 11. The CDR3 has 18 residues. The CDR3 reads CASSTGTSGSHHSDTQYF. The CDR3 DNA reads as TGTGCCAGCAGCACAGGGACTAGCGGGAGTCACCACTCAGATACGCAGTATTTT.

As DNA, the CDR3 is TGTGCCAGCAACCCAGGACAGGGTTATACTCAGCCCCAGCATTTT. It translates to CASNPGQGYTQPQHF. The chain joins TRBV7-8 to TRBJ1-5, with 8 bases fitting TRBD1. J lost 6 bases, V lost 7 bases, and 11 bases had no gene match. Germline V gene sequence: CDR1 SGHVS, CDR2 FQNEAQ. The CDR3 consists of 15 residues.

The chain uses TRBV30 and TRBJ2-2; no clear D. The germline V gene encodes CDR1 GTSNPN and CDR2 SVGIG (reference sequence). The CDR3 covers 14 residues. V was trimmed by 2 bases and J by 6 bases, leaving 13 bases between them. CDR3 sequence: CAWSSSIWAGELFF. Here the CDR3 DNA reads TGTGCCTGGAGTTCCTCAATCTGGGCCGGGGAGCTGTTTTTT.

The V gene is TRBV6-1, the J gene TRBJ2-7; perhaps TRBD1 as D (6 bases). Germline lookup yields CDR1 MNHNS and CDR2 SASEGT. V dropped 4 bases and J dropped 3 bases, with 16 bases sitting between them. The CDR3 totals 15 residues. This CDR3 reads CASSASWTVFYEQYF. DNA of the CDR3: TGTGCCAGCAGTGCCTCTTGGACAGTATTCTACGAGCAGTACTTC.

Concerning this clone itself: The identical CDR3 is also encoded by other nucleotide sequences in the sample. This chain connects TRBV7-3 to TRBJ1-1; no clear D gene. Per the germline V gene, CDR1 is SGHTA and CDR2 is FQGTGA. The ends were cut back, 0 bases at V and 3 bases at J, with 5 bases in the middle. The CDR3 covers 13 residues. This CDR3 reads CASSLTRDTEAFF. Here the CDR3 DNA reads TGTGCCAGCAGCTTAACTCGTGACACTGAAGCTTTCTTT.

This clone was observed a handful of times. The CDR3 DNA is TGTGCCAGCAAAGTAGCGGGGACGAACACAGATACGCAGTATTTT. Protein sequence: CASKVAGTNTDTQYF. This chain uses TRBV7-9 with TRBJ2-3; the match to TRBD2 covers 8 bases. CDR3 length: 15 amino acids. The J segment lost 2 bases and the V segment lost 7 bases, leaving 8 bases of the junction unmatched. Germline-derived CDR1 and CDR2 are SEHNR and FQNEAQ (reference sequence).

The CDR3 protein is CASSPDGGNTDTQYF. CDR3 sequence (DNA): TGTGCCAGCAGCCCGGATGGGGGGAACACAGATACGCAGTATTTT. This chain links TRBV7-9 with TRBJ2-3; a possible D gene is TRBD2 (6 bases). The V gene lost 5 bases and the J gene lost 2 bases, with 14 bases spanning the gap. The CDR3 spans 15 residues. From germline, CDR1 is SEHNR and CDR2 FQNEAQ (reference sequence).

This clone has a single count. The chain carries TRBV18 and TRBJ2-2, with 7 bases lining up with TRBD1. J was trimmed by 0 bases and V by 8 bases; bases with no gene match: 9. CDR1 and CDR2 (germline): KGHSH, LQKENI. There are 16 residues in the CDR3. CDR3 protein: CASQEDRHANTGELFF. The DNA for the CDR3 is TGTGCCAGCCAAGAGGACAGGCACGCGAACACCGGGGAGCTGTTTTTT.

The V and J genes are TRBV13 and TRBJ2-5; possible D gene TRBD1, 5 bases. Germline V gives CDR1 PRHDT, CDR2 FYEKMQ (reference sequence). Trimming removed 4 bases at V and 5 bases at J, with 11 bases between. This CDR3 is 13 amino acids long. The CDR3 nucleotides are TGTGCCAGCAGCTCAGGGCTTGGCGAGACCCAGTACTTC. This sequence encodes CASSSGLGETQYF.

This clone was found once. V gene TRBV11-2 combines with J gene TRBJ2-1; weak D call: TRBD2 (5 bases). The CDR3 contains 16 residues. Germline V lookup: CDR1 SGHAT, CDR2 FQNNGV. V lost 4 bases to trimming and J lost 5 bases, with 18 bases between them. This chain's CDR3 is CASSSGRAGLDNEQFF. CDR3 nucleotides: TGTGCCAGCAGCTCCGGCCGGGCCGGACTGGACAATGAGCAGTTCTTC.

This rearrangement joins TRBV5-5 to TRBJ2-2; maybe TRBD1 (6 bases). Germline values: CDR1 SGHKS, CDR2 YYEKEE (reference sequence). V was trimmed by 4 bases and J by 5 bases, leaving 12 bases between them. This CDR3 comprises 14 residues. The CDR3: CASSVPGQTGELFF. The CDR3 DNA sequence: TGTGCCAGCAGCGTCCCGGGACAAACCGGGGAGCTGTTTTTT.

This clone was counted a single time. J is TRBJ2-7 and V is TRBV5-1; D uncertain. This CDR3 is built from 17 residues. The V gene lost 4 bases and the J gene lost 2 bases, with 22 bases spanning the gap. Germline CDR1 SGHRS, CDR2 YFSETQ. CDR3 region: CASSETPGRTTTYEQYF. DNA of the CDR3: TGCGCCAGCAGCGAAACTCCGGGCAGAACCACTACCTACGAGCAGTACTTC.

This chain joins TRBV25-1 and TRBJ2-1; the D is unclear. Trimming shortened V by 8 bases and J by 6 bases, and 8 bases separated the two germline ends. Germline-derived CDR1 and CDR2 are MGHDK and SYGVNS. The CDR3 runs 11 residues. The CDR3 loop is CASEIGNEQFF. The DNA of the CDR3 is TGTGCCAGCGAAATCGGCAATGAGCAGTTCTTC.

The rearrangement joins TRBV7-3 to TRBJ2-3; TRBD2 agrees at 8 bases. This CDR3 has 18 residues. In germline, CDR1 is SGHTA, CDR2 FQGTGA. V lost 2 bases and J lost 1; bases outside the gene matches: 11. The CDR3 DNA follows: TGTGCCAGCAGCTTACGCCGAATGGGTAGCGGGGGCACAGATACGCAGTATTTT. Residues: CASSLRRMGSGGTDTQYF.

The chain recombines TRBV30 with TRBJ1-2; D gene uncertain. The V and J ends lost 4 bases and 5 bases respectively, with 17 bases between them. Germline CDR1 GTSNPN, CDR2 SVGIG (reference sequence). The CDR3 sequence is 14 residues long. CDR3 amino acids: CAWNPVRFVYGYTF. The CDR3 region has the DNA TGTGCCTGGAATCCCGTCCGGTTCGTATATGGCTACACCTTC. The full variable domain, its missing parts supplied by reference TRBV30 and TRBJ1-2, is SQTIHQWPATLVQPVGSPLSLECTVEGTSNPNLYWYRQAAGRGLQLLFYSVGIGQISSEVPQNLSASRPQDRQFILSSKKLLLSDSGFYLCAWNPVRFVYGYTFGSGTRLTVV.

The J gene is TRBJ2-7, the V gene TRBV18; weak D call: TRBD2 (6 bases). The ends were cut back, 4 bases at V and 2 bases at J, with 15 bases in the middle. The V gene's germline CDR1 is KGHSH and CDR2 LQKENI. CDR3 length: 15 amino acids. The CDR3: CASSREAGGPYEQYF. In DNA, the CDR3 is TGTGCCAGCTCACGAGAAGCGGGCGGACCCTACGAGCAGTACTTC.

J is TRBJ2-7 and V is TRBV21-1; no check of the table's D call, TRBD2, against the DNA was made. TRBV21-1 is assigned pseudogene status. The CDR3 extends over 16 amino acids. The CDR3 loop reads CASRFELVLSGYEQYF. In DNA, the CDR3 is TGTGCCAGCAGATTCGAACTAGTTCTAAGTGGCTACGAGCAGTACTTC.

The CDR3 spells CASWLREGLQNEQFF. The CDR3 DNA follows: TGTGCCAGCTGGCTCAGGGAAGGGCTACAGAATGAGCAGTTCTTC. This sequence joins TRBV2 and TRBJ2-1, with D perhaps TRBD1 (5 bases). This CDR3 is 15 amino acids long. Germline V lookup: CDR1 SNHLY, CDR2 FYNNEI. Trimming shortened V by 8 bases and J by 7 bases, and 21 bases separated the two germline ends.

V is TRBV6-1 and J is TRBJ2-5; D gene unclear. The CDR3 is 14 amino acids. Germline lookup yields CDR1 MNHNS and CDR2 SASEGT. Deletions cut 2 bases from V and 0 bases from J, with 7 bases between. The CDR3 sequence: CASSESRYQETQYF. CDR3 sequence (DNA): TGTGCCAGCAGTGAATCCCGATACCAAGAGACCCAGTACTTC.

The chain couples TRBV19 to TRBJ2-3; D is possibly TRBD2 (7 bases). The CDR3 has 16 amino acids. The V and J ends lost 1 base and 0 bases respectively, with 11 bases between them. Germline lookup yields CDR1 LNHDA and CDR2 SQIVND (reference sequence). The CDR3 DNA follows: TGTGCCAGTAGTATAGTGGCGGGGGCCAGCACAGATACGCAGTATTTT. It is translated as CASSIVAGASTDTQYF.

The chain employs TRBV27 and TRBJ2-7; D is uncertain. The CDR3 length is 13 residues. Germline CDR1 MNHEY, CDR2 SMNVEV (reference sequence). V was shortened by 4 bases and J by 4 bases, with 11 bases between the two germline ends. The CDR3 DNA reads as TGTGCCAGCAGTTACGGAACAGCGTACGAGCAGTACTTC. Residues: CASSYGTAYEQYF.

This clone appeared once. The rearrangement joins TRBV2 to TRBJ1-5; TRBD1 might be the D (5 bases). V dropped 8 bases and J dropped 1 base, with 15 bases sitting between them. Germline CDR1 is SNHLY and CDR2 is FYNNEI. This CDR3 is 15 amino acids long. CDR3 DNA sequence: TGTGCCAGCTGTGCAGGGCGGGAAAGCAATCAGCCCCAGCATTTT. Amino acid sequence: CASCAGRESNQPQHF.

The chain joins TRBV7-9 to TRBJ1-1, with TRBD1 as a possible D gene (6 bases). Germline V gene lookup returns CDR1 SEHNR and CDR2 FQNEAQ (reference sequence). The V and J ends lost 3 bases and 3 bases respectively, with 26 bases between them. The CDR3 is 19 residues long. The DNA for the CDR3 is TGTGCCAGCAGCTTCCCATTAGACCCAGGGGACCGGGCGGACACTGAAGCTTTCTTT. Encoded protein: CASSFPLDPGDRADTEAFF. The whole variable domain, filled in from reference TRBV7-9 and TRBJ1-1, reads DTGVSQNPRHKITKRGQNVTFRCDPISEHNRLYWYRQTLGQGPEFLTYFQNEAQLEKSRLLSDRFSAERPKGSFSTLEIQRTEQGDSAMYLCASSFPLDPGDRADTEAFFGQGTRLTVV.